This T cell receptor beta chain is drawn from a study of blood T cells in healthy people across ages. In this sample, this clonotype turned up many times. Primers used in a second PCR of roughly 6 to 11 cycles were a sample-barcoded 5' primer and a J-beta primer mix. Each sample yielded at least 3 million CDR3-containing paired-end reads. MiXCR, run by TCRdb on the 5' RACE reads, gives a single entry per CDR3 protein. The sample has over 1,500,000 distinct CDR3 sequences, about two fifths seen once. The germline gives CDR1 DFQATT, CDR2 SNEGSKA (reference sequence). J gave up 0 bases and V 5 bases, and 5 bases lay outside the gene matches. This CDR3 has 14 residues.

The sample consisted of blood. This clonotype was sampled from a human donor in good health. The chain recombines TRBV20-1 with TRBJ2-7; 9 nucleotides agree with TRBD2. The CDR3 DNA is TGCAGTGCTTCCAAGCGGGGGGACTCCTACGAGCAGTACTTC. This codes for CSASKRGDSYEQYF.